This is a list of T cell receptor beta chains from one sample in a study of cytomegalovirus exposure and HLA in healthy donors. The protocol was immunoSEQ multiplex PCR, while the TCRdb copy is restricted to in-frame clones and leaves out a portion. The sample lists roughly 67,000 clones; approximately 78% were seen once. Sequenced material: PBMCs. The source of these receptors is a woman aged 25 to 39 in good health and CMV-seronegative. CDR3s include the opening cysteine and the closing phenylalanine or tryptophan. Fields, in order: V gene, J gene, clone size, D gene, CDR3 protein, CDR3 DNA. A D gene is named only where the DNA matches it firmly. Part of the rows lack a size; the others show once, few, many or a class for expanded clones.

>TRBV23-1|TRBJ2-7|NA|TRBD1
CASSHWQPGQGAYEQYF
TGCGCCAGCAGTCACTGGCAACCGGGACAGGGGGCCTACGAGCAGTACTTC
>TRBV6-5|TRBJ1-5|NA|TRBD1
CASSPTGANQPQHF
TGTGCCAGCAGTCCGACAGGGGCCAATCAGCCCCAGCATTTT
>TRBV6-1|TRBJ2-5|NA|NA
CASSEAPGWETQYF
TGTGCCAGCAGTGAAGCGCCAGGGTGGGAGACCCAGTACTTC
>TRBV9|TRBJ2-5|NA|NA
CASSISQGRQETQYF
TGTGCCAGCAGCATTTCACAGGGACGACAAGAGACCCAGTACTTC
>TRBV27|TRBJ2-7|NA|NA
CASSDRTYEQYF
TGTGCCAGCTCCGACAGAACCTACGAGCAGTACTTC
>TRBV9|TRBJ1-6|once|NA
CASSGRGGGVNSPLHF
TGTGCCAGCAGCGGAAGGGGAGGGGGGGTTAATTCACCCCTCCACTTT
>TRBV4-3|TRBJ1-1|NA|NA
CASSQDLTGRRAFF
TGCGCCAGCAGCCAAGATTTAACAGGGCGGAGAGCTTTCTTT
>TRBV7-9|TRBJ1-5|NA|TRBD1
CASPGGTGSWNQPQHF
TGTGCCAGCCCAGGGGGGACAGGGAGTTGGAATCAGCCCCAGCATTTT
>TRBV28|TRBJ1-6|NA|TRBD1
CASSPGQGFNSPLHF
TGTGCCAGCAGCCCCGGACAGGGGTTTAATTCACCCCTCCACTTT
>TRBV6-6|TRBJ1-6|NA|NA
CASSKRGSNNSPLHF
TGTGCCAGCAGTAAGAGGGGGAGCAATAATTCACCCCTCCACTTT
>TRBV6-5|TRBJ1-2|once|NA
CASSPLVRGHYGYTF
TGTGCCAGCAGCCCCCTGGTCAGGGGCCACTATGGCTACACCTTC
>TRBV11-2|TRBJ2-2|few|NA
CASSPRQNTGELFF
TGTGCCAGCAGCCCCCGACAGAACACCGGGGAGCTGTTTTTT
>TRBV30|TRBJ1-1|NA|TRBD1
CAWSRTGVTEAFF
TGTGCCTGGAGCCGGACAGGGGTCACTGAAGCTTTCTTT
>TRBV10-3|TRBJ2-7|NA|NA
CAISEGRTYEQYF
TGTGCCATCAGTGAAGGCAGGACCTACGAGCAGTACTTC
>TRBV7-2|TRBJ1-5|NA|NA
CASSFRGGLRQPQHF
TGTGCCAGCAGCTTCCGGGGGGGGTTAAGGCAGCCCCAGCATTTT
>TRBV2|TRBJ2-7|NA|TRBD1
CASLTQGADEQYF
TGTGCCAGCCTAACCCAGGGGGCCGACGAGCAGTACTTC
>TRBV19|TRBJ2-5|NA|NA
CASSEGDGAVQETQYF
TGTGCCAGTAGTGAGGGGGACGGGGCCGTACAAGAGACCCAGTACTTC
>TRBV5-1|TRBJ2-2|NA|TRBD2
CASSGGLTNTGELFF
TGCGCCAGCAGCGGGGGACTAACGAACACCGGGGAGCTGTTTTTT
>TRBV2|TRBJ2-7|NA|NA
CASSGRVREYF
TGTGCCAGCAGTGGCAGGGTTCGTGAGTACTTC
>TRBV5-4|TRBJ1-2|once|NA
CASSLGSYGYTF
TGTGCCAGCAGCTTGGGGAGCTATGGCTACACCTTC
>TRBV28|TRBJ2-1|NA|NA
CASSFGGTDNEQFF
TGTGCCAGCAGTTTTGGGGGGACAGACAATGAGCAGTTCTTC
>TRBV11-2|TRBJ1-2|NA|TRBD1
CASSSRTGPAGYTF
TGTGCCAGCAGCTCGAGGACAGGTCCAGCTGGCTACACCTTC
>TRBV14|TRBJ1-2|NA|NA
CASSQDGAFYGYTF
TGTGCCAGCAGCCAAGATGGGGCTTTCTATGGCTACACCTTC
>TRBV5-6|TRBJ1-1|NA|TRBD1
CASSLSYRDRGQSTEAFF
TGTGCCAGCAGCTTGTCCTATCGCGACAGGGGGCAGAGCACTGAAGCTTTCTTT
>TRBV19|TRBJ1-5|NA|NA
CASSIRGTGDQPQHF
TGTGCCAGTAGTATCCGCGGGACGGGAGATCAGCCCCAGCATTTT
>TRBV6-6|TRBJ2-2|NA|TRBD1
CASRPGTDYTGELFF
TGTGCCAGCAGGCCCGGGACAGATTACACCGGGGAGCTGTTTTTT
>TRBV7-8|TRBJ2-5|once|TRBD2
CASSTLAGGLQETQYF
TGTGCCAGCAGCACACTAGCGGGGGGCCTTCAAGAGACCCAGTACTTC
>TRBV4-3|TRBJ2-3|NA|NA
CASSQERRDTQYF
TGCGCCAGCAGCCAAGAGCGGAGAGATACGCAGTATTTT
>TRBV5-6|TRBJ2-1|NA|NA
CASSFSPAEQFF
TGTGCCAGCAGCTTCAGTCCCGCCGAGCAGTTCTTC
>TRBV7-2|TRBJ2-1|NA|TRBD2
CASSLGQFLAGTYNEQFF
TGTGCCAGCAGCTTGGGTCAATTCCTAGCGGGGACCTACAATGAGCAGTTCTTC
>TRBV10-2|TRBJ1-4|few|NA
CASSDGGGDEKLFF
TGCGCCAGCAGTGATGGGGGGGGAGATGAAAAACTGTTTTTT
>TRBV11-2|TRBJ1-1|NA|TRBD1
CASSSGGINTEAFF
TGTGCCAGCAGCTCAGGGGGGATTAACACTGAAGCTTTCTTT
>TRBV6-5|TRBJ1-3|NA|NA
CASSSTGLYSGNTIYF
TGTGCCAGCAGTTCGACGGGACTCTACTCTGGAAACACCATATATTTT
>TRBV5-1|TRBJ2-7|NA|NA
CASSLDGTFTYEQYF
TGCGCCAGCAGCTTAGATGGGACATTTACCTACGAGCAGTACTTC
>TRBV19|TRBJ1-1|NA|NA
CASSSGAGGEAFF
TGTGCCAGTAGTTCCGGGGCGGGGGGTGAAGCTTTCTTT
>TRBV9|TRBJ2-7|NA|NA
CASSVDSFREQYF
TGTGCCAGCAGCGTAGACAGTTTTCGCGAGCAGTACTTC
>TRBV12-5|TRBJ1-3|once|NA
CASGPPLGNTIYF
TGTGCTAGTGGTCCCCCTTTGGGAAACACCATATATTTT
>TRBV6-5|TRBJ2-7|few|NA
CASRPPGSYEQYF
TGTGCCAGCAGACCTCCGGGGTCCTACGAGCAGTACTTC
>TRBV28|TRBJ2-7|few|NA
CASRTDIRYEQYF
TGTGCCAGCAGGACAGATATACGTTACGAGCAGTACTTC
>TRBV7-9|TRBJ1-4|NA|TRBD1
CSSSSNGGQVAATNEKLFF
TGTTCCAGCAGCTCAAATGGGGGACAGGTCGCTGCAACTAATGAAAAACTGTTTTTT
>TRBV6-5|TRBJ1-1|NA|NA
CASIRQPGSSTEAFF
TGTGCCAGCATACGTCAACCGGGTAGTAGCACTGAAGCTTTCTTT
>TRBV10-3|TRBJ2-3|NA|NA
CAIGLNTDTQYF
TGTGCCATCGGGCTTAACACAGATACGCAGTATTTT
>TRBV6-1|TRBJ2-7|NA|NA
CASSEGDSSYEQYF
TGTGCCAGCAGTGAAGGGGACTCAAGCTACGAGCAGTACTTC
>TRBV28|TRBJ1-5|NA|NA
CAGGESTIYSNQPQHF
TGTGCCGGGGGCGAGAGTACGATATATAGCAATCAGCCCCAGCATTTT